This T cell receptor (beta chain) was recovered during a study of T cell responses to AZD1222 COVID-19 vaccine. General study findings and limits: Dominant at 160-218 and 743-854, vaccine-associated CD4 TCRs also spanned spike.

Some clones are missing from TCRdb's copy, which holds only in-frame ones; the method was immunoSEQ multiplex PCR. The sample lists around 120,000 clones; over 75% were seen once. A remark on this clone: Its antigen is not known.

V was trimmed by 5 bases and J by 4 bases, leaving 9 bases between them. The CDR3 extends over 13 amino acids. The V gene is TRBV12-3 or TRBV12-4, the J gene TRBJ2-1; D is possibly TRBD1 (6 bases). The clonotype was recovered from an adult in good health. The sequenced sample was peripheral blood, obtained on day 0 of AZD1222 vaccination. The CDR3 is CASSMDSYNEQFF. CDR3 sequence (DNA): TGTGCCAGCAGTATGGACAGTTACAATGAGCAGTTCTTC.